Listed below are T cell receptor beta chains from one sample, sequenced in a study of CD8 T cells in Susac syndrome. TCRdb used MiXCR to reprocess the immunoSEQ multiplex PCR reads, holding one entry per CDR3 protein. The repertoire holds 180,000 or so distinct CDR3 sequences, with around 94% as singletons. Sequences were obtained from CD4+ T cells from PBMCs. These receptors came from a human donor in good health. Both conserved end residues are part of each CDR3. D genes are given only for firm matches. The size entry is marked missing in some rows and otherwise reads once, few, many or a size class.

>TRBV18|.|TRBJ2-3|.
TGTGCCAGCTCACCATTACCCACAAGGGTAAATACGCAGTATTTT
CASSPLPTRVNTQYF
>TRBV29-1|TRBD1|TRBJ2-7|.
TGCAGCGTTGGGGGACAGGGGGCTTACGAGCAGTACTTC
CSVGGQGAYEQYF
>TRBV30|.|TRBJ1-2|.
TGTGCCTGGACAGGCACCTCTAACTATGGCTACACCTTC
CAWTGTSNYGYTF
>TRBV3-1|TRBD2|TRBJ2-2|.
TGTGCCAGCGGGGGGACTAGAGCGTCCGGGGAGCTGTTTTTT
CASGGTRASGELFF
>TRBV12-3/TRBV12-4|.|TRBJ1-1|.
TGTGCCAGCAGTTTGGGACCGACTGTTGAAGCTTTCTTT
CASSLGPTVEAFF
>TRBV7-8|TRBD1|TRBJ2-5|.
TGTGCCAGCAGCCCCCAAACACAGGGGGCAGGTGAGACCCAGTACTTC
CASSPQTQGAGETQYF
>TRBV29-1|.|TRBJ2-3|.
TGCAGCGCAAAAGGGCGGGGAAACACAGATACGCAGTATTTT
CSAKGRGNTDTQYF
>TRBV29-1|.|TRBJ2-2|.
TGCAGCGTTGGGGGCAGGGCGGACGGGGAGCTGTTTTTT
CSVGGRADGELFF
>TRBV12-3/TRBV12-4|.|TRBJ2-7|.
TGTGCCAGCAGTTTGGACCTGGACGAGCAGTACTTC
CASSLDLDEQYF
>TRBV5-1|TRBD2|TRBJ2-1|.
TGCGCCAGCAGCTTGTTAGCGGGGGGGCCCAATGAGCAGTTCTTC
CASSLLAGGPNEQFF
>TRBV24-1|TRBD1|TRBJ2-5|.
TGTGCCACCGAAGACAGGGTTCAAGAGACCCAGTACTTC
CATEDRVQETQYF
>TRBV7-6|.|TRBJ1-2|.
TGTGCCACCACGCCTAGAGGGCGCGACTATGGCTACACCTTC
CATTPRGRDYGYTF
>TRBV4-3|.|TRBJ1-5|.
TGCGCCAGCAGCCAAGAAGTTGAGGGTCAGCCCCAGCATTTT
CASSQEVEGQPQHF
>TRBV4-2|TRBD1|TRBJ1-2|once
TGTGCCAGCAGCCAAGCCCCAGGGGGCAACTATGGCTACACCTTC
CASSQAPGGNYGYTF
>TRBV30|.|TRBJ1-2|.
TGTGCCTGGACGAGGGGCTATGGCTACACCTTC
CAWTRGYGYTF
>TRBV24-1|TRBD2|TRBJ2-1|.
TGTGCCACCAGTGATCAGGCTAGCGGGGTGGATGAGCAGTTCTTC
CATSDQASGVDEQFF
>TRBV20-1|.|TRBJ2-5|.
TGCAGTGCTAGACTGCATGGGAGGGGGACACAAGAGACCCAGTACTTC
CSARLHGRGTQETQYF
>TRBV20-1|.|TRBJ2-3|.
TGCAGTGCTAGAGAACGGCGGGGAACCACAGATACGCAGTATTTT
CSARERRGTTDTQYF
>TRBV28|TRBD1|TRBJ2-5|.
TGTGCCAGCAGTTACCACCCGGGACAGGGAAAACAAGAGACCCAGTACTTC
CASSYHPGQGKQETQYF
>TRBV18|TRBD1|TRBJ2-7|.
TGTGCCAGCTCACCAGCCGGGACAGGGTACTACGAGCAGTACTTC
CASSPAGTGYYEQYF
>TRBV30|.|TRBJ2-1|.
TGTGCCTGGAGTGTACGTAACGTCGACAATGAGCAGTTCTTC
CAWSVRNVDNEQFF
>TRBV20-1|.|TRBJ2-3|few
TGCAGTGCTAGAGGCCTAGGCACAGATACGCAGTATTTT
CSARGLGTDTQYF
>TRBV7-2|.|TRBJ2-3|.
TGTGCCAGCAGCCCTTCAGGGTTCACAGATACGCAGTATTTT
CASSPSGFTDTQYF
>TRBV9|.|TRBJ2-5|.
TGTGCCAGCAGCGTTGGGCGGGGGCCCGCTGAGACCCAGTACTTC
CASSVGRGPAETQYF
>TRBV6-2/TRBV6-3|.|TRBJ1-2|.
TGTGCCAGCAGACCCTTCGGGGACAACTATGGCTACACCTTC
CASRPFGDNYGYTF
>TRBV3-1|.|TRBJ2-1|once
TGTGCCAGCAGCCAAGAGTTAGGACGACCCCCCTACAATGAGCAGTTCTTC
CASSQELGRPPYNEQFF
>TRBV20-1|.|TRBJ1-2|once
TGCAGTGCCAGGACGGCTACTTATGGCTACACCTTC
CSARTATYGYTF
>TRBV20-1|.|TRBJ2-3|.
TGCAGTGCTAGAGGACCCGGGCGGCTTAGCACAGATACGCAGTATTTT
CSARGPGRLSTDTQYF
>TRBV5-4|.|TRBJ2-3|.
TGTGCCAGCAGCCGCCGGGACGGAAGCACAGATACGCAGTATTTT
CASSRRDGSTDTQYF
>TRBV2|.|TRBJ1-6|.
TGTGCCAGCAGTGATGACTCCTATAATTCACCCCTCCACTTT
CASSDDSYNSPLHF
>TRBV4-1|TRBD2|TRBJ2-1|once
TGCGCCAGCAGCCAGGCTTCGGGACTAGCGTCGAATGAGCAGTTCTTC
CASSQASGLASNEQFF
>TRBV28|TRBD1|TRBJ1-6|.
TGTGCCAGCAGCCCGCCTGGACAGGGGATAACCTATAATTCACCCCTCCACTTT
CASSPPGQGITYNSPLHF
>TRBV4-3|.|TRBJ2-7|.
TGCGCCAGCAGCCAAGCGGTTTCGGTCACCTACGAGCAGTACTTC
CASSQAVSVTYEQYF
>TRBV18|.|TRBJ1-1|.
TGTGCCAGCTCCGCCTCGGACGGCGCAGCTTTCTTT
CASSASDGAAFF
>TRBV29-1|.|TRBJ1-2|.
TGCAGCGTGACCGGTGGGCCCCCTAAAGGCTACACCTTC
CSVTGGPPKGYTF
>TRBV12-3/TRBV12-4|.|TRBJ2-1|.
TGTGCCAGCAGTTTGGAACGCCTTCGGGATGAGCAGTTCTTC
CASSLERLRDEQFF
>TRBV20-1|.|TRBJ2-2|once
TGCAGTGCTACACCCCGAAACACCGGGGAGCTGTTTTTT
CSATPRNTGELFF
>TRBV6-1|.|TRBJ2-1|.
TGTGCCAGCAGTACCGCCCGCTGGGACACCTACAATGAGCAGTTCTTC
CASSTARWDTYNEQFF
>TRBV6-2/TRBV6-3|.|TRBJ1-5|.
TGTGCCAGCAGTTTGCGGGGGCAGCCCCAGCATTTT
CASSLRGQPQHF
>TRBV24-1|.|TRBJ2-2|once
TGTGCCACCAGTGACCCGGGGACGGACTCGAACACCGGGGAGCTGTTTTTT
CATSDPGTDSNTGELFF
>TRBV7-3|TRBD2|TRBJ2-5|.
TGTGCCAGCAGCTATGGACTAGCGGGAACCCAGTACTTC
CASSYGLAGTQYF
>TRBV20-1|.|TRBJ2-1|once
TGCAGTGCTATTAAGGATGAGCAGTTCTTC
CSAIKDEQFF
>TRBV20-1|.|TRBJ2-1|.
TGCAGTGTTCCCGGCCGGGACAATGAGCAGTTCTTC
CSVPGRDNEQFF
>TRBV9|.|TRBJ1-1|.
TGTGCCAGCAGCGTAGACCCACGGGACAACAGTGAAGCTTTCTTT
CASSVDPRDNSEAFF
>TRBV4-3|TRBD2|TRBJ2-3|.
TGCGCCAGCAGCCAGACTAGCGGGGGCACAGATACGCAGTATTTT
CASSQTSGGTDTQYF
>TRBV20-1|.|TRBJ1-1|once
TGCAGTGCTAGAAGGCGAGGACCGGGAATGAACACTGAAGCTTTCTTT
CSARRRGPGMNTEAFF
>TRBV25-1|.|TRBJ2-7|.
TGTGCCAGCAGTGGGGGGACGGCGGGCGAGCAGTACTTC
CASSGGTAGEQYF
>TRBV3-1|TRBD2|TRBJ2-7|.
TGTGCCAGCAGCCAAGCGGGACTAGCGGGCGGGGAGCAGTACTTC
CASSQAGLAGGEQYF
>TRBV7-9|.|TRBJ1-4|once
TGTGCCAGCAGCGAGGGGCTTTTAACTAATGAAAAACTGTTTTTT
CASSEGLLTNEKLFF
>TRBV6-5|.|TRBJ1-1|.
TGTGCCAGCAGTTACTTTGGTGGCGGGGAGAGCACTGAAGCTTTCTTT
CASSYFGGGESTEAFF
>TRBV7-9|.|TRBJ1-4|.
TGTGCCAGCAGCCAAAGGACATCGAATGAAAAACTGTTTTTT
CASSQRTSNEKLFF
>TRBV7-2|TRBD1|TRBJ1-5|.
TGTGCCAGCAGCCCCGGGACAGGGTGGCAGCCCCAGCATTTT
CASSPGTGWQPQHF